This T cell receptor (beta chain) is drawn from a study of T-cell reconstitution after alpha-beta-depleted transplantation in children. For TCRbeta, the library was prepared with unique molecular identifiers. TCRdb recomputed calls from the PCR reads with MiXCR, one row per CDR3 protein. The sample has about 610,000 distinct CDR3 sequences; over 9.5% are singletons. V shed 0 bases and J 13 bases; nucleotides not matched to a gene: 11. This CDR3 is 15 amino acids long. Germline CDR1 reads LNHNV; CDR2 reads YYDKDF (reference sequence). Ten or more counts support this clonotype. The receptor was derived from a human donor who donated a stem cell graft to a child with acute myeloid leukemia. The rearrangement links TRBV15 to TRBJ2-1; TRBD2 agrees at 8 bases. Here the sequenced sample was PBMCs from the stem cell graft donor, taken from the stem cell graft. CDR3 DNA sequence: TGTGCCACCAGCAGAGATGGTCAACCGGGACTAGAACAGTTCTTC. It encodes CATSRDGQPGLEQFF.